Listed below are T cell receptor beta chains from one sample, sequenced in a study of shared T cell receptors in the human thymus. Here immunoSEQ multiplex PCR was the method, and the copy in TCRdb shows in-frame clones only, minus some. Of about 540,000 clones listed, around 82% are singletons. This same sample was also part of a study on human thymus T cells.

Input material: thymocytes. The receptors stem from a boy under three years old with a congenital heart defect. The CDR3 runs from the conserved cysteine through the conserved F or W. Fields, in order: clone size, V gene, D gene, J gene, CDR3 DNA, CDR3 protein. A D gene is named only where the DNA matches it firmly. Size is omitted from some rows. Given values are once, few, many or a class for expanded clones.

abundance: .
v_gene: TRBV7-9
d_gene: TRBD1
j_gene: TRBJ1-2
CDR3nt: TGTGCCAGCAGCGGCCGGGACAGGGGAGTTTTGGGCGATGGCTACACCTTC
CDR3aa: CASSGRDRGVLGDGYTF

abundance: .
v_gene: TRBV27
d_gene: TRBD1
j_gene: TRBJ1-4
CDR3nt: TGTGCCAGCAGTCACCGGACAGGGGCGAATGAAAAACTGTTTTTT
CDR3aa: CASSHRTGANEKLFF

abundance: few
v_gene: TRBV4-2
d_gene: TRBD2
j_gene: TRBJ2-2
CDR3nt: TGTGCCAGCAGCCAAGCAGGACTAGCGGGCACCGGGGAGCTGTTTTTT
CDR3aa: CASSQAGLAGTGELFF

abundance: .
v_gene: TRBV30
d_gene: TRBD1
j_gene: TRBJ2-1
CDR3nt: TGTGCCTGGAGTGTCAAGCGTCGACAGGGGGTAGACAATGAGCAGTTCTTC
CDR3aa: CAWSVKRRQGVDNEQFF

abundance: .
v_gene: TRBV4-1
d_gene: TRBD2
j_gene: TRBJ2-1
CDR3nt: TGCGCCAGCAGCCCGGGACTAGCACTGGACAATGAGCAGTTCTTC
CDR3aa: CASSPGLALDNEQFF

abundance: .
v_gene: TRBV6-5
d_gene: TRBD2
j_gene: TRBJ2-5
CDR3nt: TGTGCCAGCAGCCCGGCGGGGGATCAAGAGACCCAGTACTTC
CDR3aa: CASSPAGDQETQYF

abundance: .
v_gene: TRBV11-2
d_gene: TRBD2
j_gene: TRBJ2-1
CDR3nt: TGTGCCAGCAGCACGACTAGCGGGAAAGAGCAGTTCTTC
CDR3aa: CASSTTSGKEQFF

abundance: .
v_gene: TRBV4-3
d_gene: TRBD2
j_gene: TRBJ2-1
CDR3nt: TGCGCCAGCAGCCAAGAAAAGGCGCGGCTAGCGGGAGGGCCCTTCTACAATGAGCAGTTCTTC
CDR3aa: CASSQEKARLAGGPFYNEQFF

abundance: .
v_gene: TRBV28
d_gene: .
j_gene: TRBJ2-2
CDR3nt: TGTGCCAGCCACCCCGGGACTCCCTTCTTCGGGGAGCTGTTTTTT
CDR3aa: CASHPGTPFFGELFF

abundance: .
v_gene: TRBV30
d_gene: .
j_gene: TRBJ1-5
CDR3nt: TGTGCCTGGAGTGTAGGAGGGTTTAGCAATCAGCCCCAGCATTTT
CDR3aa: CAWSVGGFSNQPQHF

abundance: .
v_gene: TRBV7-7
d_gene: TRBD2
j_gene: TRBJ2-5
CDR3nt: TGTGCTAGCAGCTTAGAAACGGGGAGGGTGGAAGAGGAGACCCAGTACTTC
CDR3aa: CASSLETGRVEEETQYF

abundance: .
v_gene: TRBV5-1
d_gene: .
j_gene: TRBJ2-1
CDR3nt: TGCGCCAGCAGCGGGGGGAATGAGCAGTTCTTC
CDR3aa: CASSGGNEQFF

abundance: .
v_gene: TRBV15
d_gene: .
j_gene: TRBJ2-7
CDR3nt: TGTGCCACCAGCAGGTCCAGGGCCCGCCAAAACGAGCAGTACTTC
CDR3aa: CATSRSRARQNEQYF

abundance: .
v_gene: TRBV14
d_gene: TRBD2
j_gene: TRBJ2-5
CDR3nt: TGTGCCAGCAGCCAAGGGACTAGCGGGCCGCAAGGGGAGACCCAGTACTTC
CDR3aa: CASSQGTSGPQGETQYF

abundance: .
v_gene: TRBV5-1
d_gene: .
j_gene: TRBJ2-3
CDR3nt: TGCGCCAGCAGCTTCGCGAATGGCACAGATACGCAGTATTTT
CDR3aa: CASSFANGTDTQYF

abundance: .
v_gene: TRBV14
d_gene: TRBD2
j_gene: TRBJ2-7
CDR3nt: TGTGCCAGCAGCCAAGGACTAGCGGGACCATCCTACGAGCAGTACTTC
CDR3aa: CASSQGLAGPSYEQYF

abundance: once
v_gene: TRBV7-8
d_gene: TRBD2
j_gene: TRBJ2-5
CDR3nt: TGTGCCAGCAGCCCAGGACTCGAGCGACTAGCCCAAGAGACCCAGTACTTC
CDR3aa: CASSPGLERLAQETQYF

abundance: .
v_gene: TRBV5-4
d_gene: .
j_gene: TRBJ1-5
CDR3nt: TGTGCCAGCAGCTTGGCCGGGGAAAGTCAGCCCCAGCATTTT
CDR3aa: CASSLAGESQPQHF

abundance: .
v_gene: TRBV29-1
d_gene: .
j_gene: TRBJ2-1
CDR3nt: TGCAGCGTTCCCCACACCGGGCAGCCGGCGACAGGTGAGCAGTTCTTC
CDR3aa: CSVPHTGQPATGEQFF

abundance: .
v_gene: TRBV6-5
d_gene: TRBD1
j_gene: TRBJ2-1
CDR3nt: TGTGCCAGCAGTCACTTCCAAGGGACAGGGAAGGGTAAACAGTTCTTC
CDR3aa: CASSHFQGTGKGKQFF

abundance: .
v_gene: TRBV5-8
d_gene: TRBD2
j_gene: TRBJ2-7
CDR3nt: TGTGCCAGCAGCTCCCAACTAGCGGGGCCCGACTACGAGCAGTACTTC
CDR3aa: CASSSQLAGPDYEQYF

abundance: .
v_gene: TRBV7-2
d_gene: .
j_gene: TRBJ1-1
CDR3nt: TGTGCCAGCAGCTTAACCCCGGGACATAGGGGAGCTTTCTTT
CDR3aa: CASSLTPGHRGAFF

abundance: .
v_gene: TRBV9
d_gene: TRBD2
j_gene: TRBJ2-7
CDR3nt: TGTGCCAGCGGCCCCACTAGCGGGAGGGCCGTGGGGGGGTTGTACGAGCAGTACTTC
CDR3aa: CASGPTSGRAVGGLYEQYF

abundance: .
v_gene: TRBV7-8
d_gene: .
j_gene: TRBJ1-5
CDR3nt: TGTGCCAGCAGCTTAGTAAGGGGAGGTCAGCCCCAGCATTTT
CDR3aa: CASSLVRGGQPQHF

abundance: .
v_gene: TRBV27
d_gene: .
j_gene: TRBJ2-2
CDR3nt: TGTGCCAGCAGTCTCCCACCGGGACATTCGAACACCGGGGAGCTGTTTTTT
CDR3aa: CASSLPPGHSNTGELFF